The sequence of this T cell receptor beta chain was determined in a study of control samples from healthy donors and cancer patients. V dropped 5 bases and J dropped 9 bases, with 13 bases sitting between them. This CDR3 has 13 residues. Germline V CDR1 and CDR2: SGHNT, YENEEA. The table came from immunoSEQ multiplex PCR; TCRdb's copy has only in-frame clones and leaves some out. This sample has a few hundred thousand clones; 90% occur once, and the top ten carry 5.5% to 8%. Sequences were obtained from PBMCs. V gene TRBV11-3 combines with J gene TRBJ2-2; no clear D. The sequence was collected from a middle-aged man with head and neck cancer. The CDR3 DNA reads TGTGCCAGCAGCCCGACTGGGCTCAGGGAGCTGTTTTTT. Amino acids: CASSPTGLRELFF.